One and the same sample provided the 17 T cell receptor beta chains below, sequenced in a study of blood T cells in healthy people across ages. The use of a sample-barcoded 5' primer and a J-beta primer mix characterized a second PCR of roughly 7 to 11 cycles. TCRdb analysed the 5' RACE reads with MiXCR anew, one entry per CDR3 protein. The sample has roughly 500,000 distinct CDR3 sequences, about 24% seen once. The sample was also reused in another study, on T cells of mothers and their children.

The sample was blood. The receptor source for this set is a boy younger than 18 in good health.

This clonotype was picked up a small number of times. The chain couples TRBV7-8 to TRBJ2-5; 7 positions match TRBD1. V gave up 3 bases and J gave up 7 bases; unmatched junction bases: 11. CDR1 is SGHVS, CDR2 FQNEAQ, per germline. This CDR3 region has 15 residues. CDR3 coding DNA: TGTGCCAGCAGCTTCGACAGGGCAGGGGGTGGGACCCAGTACTTC. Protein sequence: CASSFDRAGGGTQYF.

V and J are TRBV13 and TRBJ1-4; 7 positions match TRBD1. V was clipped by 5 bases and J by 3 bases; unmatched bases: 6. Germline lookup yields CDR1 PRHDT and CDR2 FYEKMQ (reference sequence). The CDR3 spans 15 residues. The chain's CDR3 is CASSLYRGPNEKLFF. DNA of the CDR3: TGTGCCAGCAGCCTCTACAGGGGACCTAATGAAAAACTGTTTTTT.

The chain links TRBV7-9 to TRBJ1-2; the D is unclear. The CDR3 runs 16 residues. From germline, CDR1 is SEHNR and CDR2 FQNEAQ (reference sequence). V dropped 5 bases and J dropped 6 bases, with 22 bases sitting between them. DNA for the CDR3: TGTGCCAGCAGCCCCAAGGGCGGTAGTCTCCGCGATGGCTACACCTTC. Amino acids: CASSPKGGSLRDGYTF.

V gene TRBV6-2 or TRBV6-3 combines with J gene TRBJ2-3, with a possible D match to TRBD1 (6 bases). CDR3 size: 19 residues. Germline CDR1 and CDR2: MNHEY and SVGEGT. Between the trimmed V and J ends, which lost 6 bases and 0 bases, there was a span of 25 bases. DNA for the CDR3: TGTGCCAGCAGATCGTCTCTTCCCCGTCAGGGGAGAAGCACAGATACGCAGTATTTT. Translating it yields CASRSSLPRQGRSTDTQYF.

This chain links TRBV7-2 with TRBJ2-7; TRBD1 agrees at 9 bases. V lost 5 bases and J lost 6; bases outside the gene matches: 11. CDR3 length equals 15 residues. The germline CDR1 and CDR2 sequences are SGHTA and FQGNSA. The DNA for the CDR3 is TGTGCCAGCAGCGCTGGGGACAGGGCCCGGCTCGAGCAGTACTTC. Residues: CASSAGDRARLEQYF.

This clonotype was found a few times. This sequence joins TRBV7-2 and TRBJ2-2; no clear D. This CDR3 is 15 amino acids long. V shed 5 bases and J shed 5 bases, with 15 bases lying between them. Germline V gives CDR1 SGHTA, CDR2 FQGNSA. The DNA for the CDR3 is TGTGCCAGCAGCCCCGATTCTACGCCTACCGGGGAGCTGTTTTTT. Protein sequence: CASSPDSTPTGELFF.

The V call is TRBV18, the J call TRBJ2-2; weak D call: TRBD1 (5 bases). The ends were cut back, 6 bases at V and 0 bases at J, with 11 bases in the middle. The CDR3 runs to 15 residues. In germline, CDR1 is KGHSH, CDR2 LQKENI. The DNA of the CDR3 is TGTGCCAGCTCCTCCCGACAGACGAACACCGGGGAGCTGTTTTTT. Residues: CASSSRQTNTGELFF. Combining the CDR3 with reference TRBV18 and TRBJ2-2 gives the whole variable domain NAGVMQNPRHLVRRRGQEARLRCSPMKGHSHVYWYRQLPEEGLKFMVYLQKENIIDESGMPKERFSAEFPKEGPSILRIQQVVRGDSAAYFCASSSRQTNTGELFFGEGSRLTVL.

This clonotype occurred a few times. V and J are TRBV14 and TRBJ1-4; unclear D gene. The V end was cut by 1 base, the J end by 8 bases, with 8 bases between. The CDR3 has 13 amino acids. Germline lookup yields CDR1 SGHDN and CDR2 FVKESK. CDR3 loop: CASSQGFREKLFF. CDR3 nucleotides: TGTGCCAGCAGCCAAGGGTTTCGAGAAAAACTGTTTTTT.

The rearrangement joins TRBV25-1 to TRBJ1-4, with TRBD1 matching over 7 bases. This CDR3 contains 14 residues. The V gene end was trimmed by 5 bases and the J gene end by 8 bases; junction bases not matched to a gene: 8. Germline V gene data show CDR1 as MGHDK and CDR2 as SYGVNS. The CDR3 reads CASSPPGGGEKLFF. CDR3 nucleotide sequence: TGTGCCAGCAGTCCACCAGGGGGAGGCGAAAAACTGTTTTTT.

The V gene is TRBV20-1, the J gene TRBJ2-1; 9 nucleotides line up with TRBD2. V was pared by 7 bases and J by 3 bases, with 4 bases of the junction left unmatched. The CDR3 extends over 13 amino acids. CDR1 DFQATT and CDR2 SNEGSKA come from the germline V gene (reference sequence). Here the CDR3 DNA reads TGCAGTGTCGGCGGGAGGGACTACAATGAGCAGTTCTTC. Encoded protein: CSVGGRDYNEQFF.

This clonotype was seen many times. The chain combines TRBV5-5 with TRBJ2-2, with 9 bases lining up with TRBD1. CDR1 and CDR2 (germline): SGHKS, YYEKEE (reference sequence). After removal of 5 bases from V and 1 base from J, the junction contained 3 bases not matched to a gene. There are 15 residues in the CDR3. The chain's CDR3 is CASSWGQGNTGELFF. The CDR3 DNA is TGTGCCAGCAGTTGGGGACAGGGGAACACCGGGGAGCTGTTTTTT.

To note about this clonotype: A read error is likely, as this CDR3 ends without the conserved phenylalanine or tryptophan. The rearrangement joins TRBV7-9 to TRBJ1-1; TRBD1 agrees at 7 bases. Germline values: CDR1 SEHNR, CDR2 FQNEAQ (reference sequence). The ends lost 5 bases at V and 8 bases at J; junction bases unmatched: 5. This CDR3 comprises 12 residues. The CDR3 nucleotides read TGTGCCAGCAGCCCAGGACAGGAGGAAGCTTTCCTT. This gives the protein CASSPGQEEAFL.

CDR3 loop: CASSQEGQGTGPLHF. Written as DNA, the CDR3 is TGCGCCAGCAGCCAAGAGGGACAGGGTACAGGGCCCCTCCACTTT. The chain combines TRBV4-1 with TRBJ1-6, with 9 nucleotides matching TRBD1. CDR3 size: 15 residues. The germline gives CDR1 MGHRA, CDR2 YSYEKL. The J segment lost 13 bases and the V segment lost 0 bases, leaving 7 bases of the junction unmatched.

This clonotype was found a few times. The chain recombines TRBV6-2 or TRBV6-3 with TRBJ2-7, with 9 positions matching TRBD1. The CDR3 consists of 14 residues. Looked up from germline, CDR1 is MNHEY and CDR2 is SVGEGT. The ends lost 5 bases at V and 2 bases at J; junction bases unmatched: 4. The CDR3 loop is CASSRWDRAYEQYF. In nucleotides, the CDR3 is TGTGCCAGCAGTCGGTGGGACAGGGCCTACGAGCAGTACTTC.

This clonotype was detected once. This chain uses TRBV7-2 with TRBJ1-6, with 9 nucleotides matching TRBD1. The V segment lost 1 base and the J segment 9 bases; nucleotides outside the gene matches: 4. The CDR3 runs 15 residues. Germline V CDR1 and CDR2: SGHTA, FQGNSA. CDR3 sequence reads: CASSLGDRAGSPLHF. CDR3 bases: TGTGCCAGCAGCTTAGGGGACAGGGCAGGTTCACCCCTCCACTTT.

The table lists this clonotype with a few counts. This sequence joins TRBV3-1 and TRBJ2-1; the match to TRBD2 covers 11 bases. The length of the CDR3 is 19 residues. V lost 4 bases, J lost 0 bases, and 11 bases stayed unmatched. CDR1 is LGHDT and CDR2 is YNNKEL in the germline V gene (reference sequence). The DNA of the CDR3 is TGTGCCAGCAGCCCGGTGTTAGCGGGAGGGGTGGGCTCCTACAATGAGCAGTTCTTC. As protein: CASSPVLAGGVGSYNEQFF.

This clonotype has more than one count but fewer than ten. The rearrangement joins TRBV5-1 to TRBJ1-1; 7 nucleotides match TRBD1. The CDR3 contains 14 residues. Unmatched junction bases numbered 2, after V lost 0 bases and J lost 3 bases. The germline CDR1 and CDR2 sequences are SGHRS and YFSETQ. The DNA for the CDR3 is TGCGCCAGCAGCTTGGATCAGGGGGACACTGAAGCTTTCTTT. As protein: CASSLDQGDTEAFF.